A single sample is the source of the 22 T cell receptor beta chains below, sequenced in a study of blood T cell repertoires in COVID-19. Sequencing was performed with immunoSEQ multiplex PCR; in TCRdb, only in-frame clones are kept and a portion is missing. The table has around 360,000 clones, roughly 86% seen once. The sample comprised PBMCs or T cells enriched from blood (not recorded which). These receptors originate from a middle-aged man in a cohort exposed to, infected with or recovered from COVID-19 (not recorded which).

As DNA, the CDR3 is TGTGCCAGCAGCTTACTCGAATTGGCGGGAGGGTTCACCGGGGAGCTGTTTTTT. Protein product: CASSLLELAGGFTGELFF. The gene calls are TRBV7-6 and TRBJ2-2; 9 bases align to TRBD2. Germline V gives CDR1 SGHVS, CDR2 FNYEAQ. Trimming cost V 2 bases and J 4 bases; bases outside gene matches: 11. The CDR3 sequence is 18 residues long.

This clone has a count of ten or more. This sequence joins TRBV28 and TRBJ1-2; D not certain. Germline V gene lookup returns CDR1 MDHEN and CDR2 SYDVKM. The CDR3 length is 17 residues. V lost 1 base to trimming and J lost 6 bases, with 21 bases between them. The CDR3 bases are TGTGCCAGCAGTTTATCCCTGACGGGGATCGGGGTTCATGGCTACACCTTC. This encodes CASSLSLTGIGVHGYTF.

The chain employs TRBV3-1 (or the pseudogene TRBV3-2) and TRBJ2-3; D is perhaps TRBD2 (6 bases). Germline V gene sequence: CDR1 LGHDT, CDR2 YNNKEL (reference sequence). This CDR3 spans 16 amino acids. V lost 0 bases and J 1 base, leaving 11 bases between the germline ends. The CDR3 DNA reads as TGTGCCAGCAGCCAAGATATGGCGGGGCGCACAGATACGCAGTATTTT. It is translated as CASSQDMAGRTDTQYF.

CDR3 coding DNA: TGTGCCAGCAGTTACCTGGACAGGGGGCCCCACTATGGCTACACCTTC. Translated, it gives CASSYLDRGPHYGYTF. The chain combines TRBV6-5 with TRBJ1-2; 11 nucleotides align to TRBD1. From germline, CDR1 is MNHEY and CDR2 SVGAGI. This CDR3 contains 16 residues. The V segment lost 2 bases and the J segment 3 bases; nucleotides outside the gene matches: 5.

The chain combines TRBV6-6 with TRBJ2-1; D uncertain. The CDR3 contains 15 residues. Germline V gene lookup returns CDR1 MNHNY and CDR2 SVGAGI (reference sequence). Trimming shortened V by 6 bases and J by 2 bases, and 14 bases separated the two germline ends. DNA of the CDR3: TGTGCCAGCAGGCTCCGAGGTGAGGCCTACAATGAGCAGTTCTTC. Translated: CASRLRGEAYNEQFF.

The rearrangement joins TRBV29-1 to TRBJ2-1, with 10 bases identical to TRBD2. The CDR3 has 14 amino acids. V gave up 6 bases and J gave up 2 bases; unmatched junction bases: 4. Germline CDR1 is SQVTM and CDR2 is ANQGSEA. The CDR3 loop reads CSVDSGRAYNEQFF. The CDR3 DNA follows: TGCAGCGTAGACAGCGGGAGGGCCTACAATGAGCAGTTCTTC.

V is TRBV5-1 and J is TRBJ2-1; D may be TRBD1 (6 bases). CDR1 and CDR2 (germline): SGHRS, YFSETQ. Trimming took 4 bases from V and 10 from J, leaving 15 bases between them. The CDR3 is made up of 13 amino acids. The CDR3 DNA reads TGCGCCAGCAGCGTATCAGGGGAAGGGGAGCAGTTCTTC. As protein: CASSVSGEGEQFF.

The chain has TRBV7-3 and TRBJ2-7, with TRBD2 identical over 12 bases. After removal of 5 bases from V and 2 bases from J, the junction contained 4 bases not matched to a gene. The CDR3 extends over 15 amino acids. Per germline, CDR1 SGHTA and CDR2 FQGTGA. In nucleotides, the CDR3 is TGTGCCAGCAGCATCTCTAGCGGGGGGGCCTACGAGCAGTACTTC. Translated, it gives CASSISSGGAYEQYF.

In this sample, this clone turned up once. The chain links TRBV5-4 to TRBJ2-3, with 8 bases lining up with TRBD1. The germline CDR1 and CDR2 sequences are SGHNT and YYREEE (reference sequence). This CDR3 is built from 16 residues. Germline trimming cut 4 bases from V and 3 bases from J; bases unmatched to any gene: 10. CDR3 nucleotide sequence: TGTGCCAGCAGCAGACGCCGGGACAGGTCAACAGATACGCAGTATTTT. Translated: CASSRRRDRSTDTQYF. The full variable domain, with the rest looked up from reference TRBV5-4 and TRBJ2-3, is ETGVTQSPTHLIKTRGQQVTLRCSSQSGHNTVSWYQQALGQGPQFIFQYYREEENGRGNFPPRFSGLQFPNYSSELNVNALELDDSALYLCASSRRRDRSTDTQYFGPGTRLTVL.

J is TRBJ1-5 and V is TRBV18, with 12 bases fitting TRBD1. The J segment lost 0 bases and the V segment lost 2 bases, leaving 5 bases of the junction unmatched. This CDR3 has 18 amino acids. The germline gives CDR1 KGHSH, CDR2 LQKENI. The CDR3 region has the DNA TGTGCCAGCTCACCAGGGACAGGGGGCATCATTAGCAATCAGCCCCAGCATTTT. This gives the protein CASSPGTGGIISNQPQHF.

CDR3 region: CASSPETRITDTQYF. CDR3 bases: TGTGCCAGCAGCCCGGAAACTAGAATTACAGATACGCAGTATTTT. V is TRBV5-4 and J is TRBJ2-3, with a tentative D call TRBD2 (5 bases). Germline values: CDR1 SGHNT, CDR2 YYREEE (reference sequence). The CDR3 spans 15 residues. V lost 4 bases to trimming and J lost 3 bases, with 15 bases between them.

Regarding this clone: The same CDR3 can be traced to other DNA sequences in this sample. This chain links TRBV5-1 with TRBJ1-5, with D possibly matching TRBD1 (5 bases). Per the germline V gene, CDR1 is SGHRS and CDR2 is YFSETQ. Trimming removed 2 bases at V and 2 bases at J, with 8 bases between. The CDR3 extends over 14 amino acids. The CDR3 nucleotides read TGCGCCAGCAGCTTAACAGGAGGCAATCAGCCCCAGCATTTT. Translating gives CASSLTGGNQPQHF.

The V gene is TRBV6-6, the J gene TRBJ2-1; D might be TRBD2 (5 bases). Trimming left V 6 bases short and J 0 bases short, with 12 bases between. Germline V gene data show CDR1 as MNHNY and CDR2 as SVGAGI (reference sequence). The CDR3 loop spans 15 amino acids. DNA for the CDR3: TGTGCCAGCAGGCCGGACTGGACCTCCTACAATGAGCAGTTCTTC. It specifies CASRPDWTSYNEQFF.

This chain uses TRBV6-5 with TRBJ1-6; TRBD1 matches 9 bases. Trimming at V came to 2 bases and at J to 7 bases, leaving 6 bases not matched to a gene. Germline CDR1 and CDR2: MNHEY and SVGAGI. The CDR3 is 16 residues long. CDR3 sequence reads: CASSYRGTGRNSPLHF. CDR3 DNA: TGTGCCAGCAGTTACCGCGGGACAGGGAGGAATTCACCCCTCCACTTT.

The V call is TRBV4-1, the J call TRBJ1-1, with 9 positions matching TRBD1. J lost 1 base, V lost 0 bases, and 6 bases had no gene match. Per germline, CDR1 MGHRA and CDR2 YSYEKL. CDR3 size: 17 residues. The CDR3 nucleotides read TGCGCCAGCAGCCAAGATAGGTCGGGACAGGGGAACACTGAAGCTTTCTTT. It is translated as CASSQDRSGQGNTEAFF.

V usage is TRBV6-1 and J usage is TRBJ2-5, with D possibly matching TRBD2 (5 bases). Germline loops: CDR1 MNHNS, CDR2 SASEGT. V lost 2 bases, J lost 4 bases, and 17 bases lay in between. The CDR3 covers 16 residues. In DNA, the CDR3 is TGTGCCAGCAGTGAATTCCGGGGAAGGCTGAGAGAGACCCAGTACTTC. Amino acid sequence: CASSEFRGRLRETQYF.

This clone was seen a few times. The chain's CDR3 is CASSQDLSSGNTIYF. CDR3 DNA: TGCGCCAGCAGTCAGGACTTGAGCTCTGGAAACACCATATATTTT. This chain uses TRBV10-1 with TRBJ1-3; D is unclear. Germline lookup yields CDR1 WNHNN and CDR2 SYGVQD (reference sequence). Trimming removed 5 bases at V and 0 bases at J, with 11 bases between. There are 15 residues in the CDR3.

The V and J genes are TRBV2 and TRBJ2-7; tentatively, D is TRBD2 (7 bases). The CDR3 spans 14 residues. Trimming removed 5 bases at V and 4 bases at J, with 15 bases between. Germline V lookup: CDR1 SNHLY, CDR2 FYNNEI. Here the CDR3 DNA reads TGTGCCAGCAGTCCCGAGAGGGGGGGGTACGAGCAGTACTTC. Translated: CASSPERGGYEQYF.

This clone was detected only once. The chain combines TRBV28 with TRBJ1-2, with 9 bases matching TRBD1. This CDR3 contains 15 residues. Trimming at V came to 8 bases and at J to 4 bases, leaving 11 bases not matched to a gene. Germline V CDR1 and CDR2: MDHEN, SYDVKM. CDR3 amino acids: CASHHTGTGLYGYTF. The DNA of the CDR3 is TGTGCCAGCCACCATACCGGGACAGGGCTCTATGGCTACACCTTC.

This chain links TRBV27 with TRBJ1-5; D remains unclear. The CDR3 is 14 amino acids. V was shortened by 6 bases and J by 3 bases, with 12 bases between the two germline ends. Per germline, CDR1 MNHEY and CDR2 SMNVEV (reference sequence). CDR3 DNA sequence: TGTGCCAGCAGACTCGACTACTCCAATCAGCCCCAGCATTTT. Translation: CASRLDYSNQPQHF.

The V gene is TRBV5-1, the J gene TRBJ2-3; 8 nucleotides align to TRBD2. The CDR3 runs to 15 residues. Looked up from germline, CDR1 is SGHRS and CDR2 is YFSETQ. Losses at the gene ends were 4 bases for V and 2 bases for J; bases not matched to a gene: 6. The CDR3 protein is CASSDPLAATDTQYF. The CDR3 coding sequence is TGCGCCAGCAGCGACCCACTAGCGGCCACAGATACGCAGTATTTT.

This chain uses TRBV7-2 with TRBJ1-2, with TRBD1 matching 8 bases. J gave up 3 bases and V 3 bases, and 3 bases lay outside the gene matches. The CDR3 spans 14 residues. Germline V CDR1 and CDR2: SGHTA, FQGNSA. This chain's CDR3 is CASSLNRGYYGYTF. DNA of the CDR3: TGTGCCAGCAGCTTGAACAGGGGGTACTATGGCTACACCTTC.